A single sample is the source of the 21 T cell receptor beta chains below, sequenced in a study of T cell repertoires in cytomegalovirus infection. MiXCR was run by TCRdb on the reads, yielding one entry per CDR3 protein. The data contain about 63,000 distinct CDR3 sequences, roughly a fifth of them singletons. Their specific antigens are unknown. The sequences come from CD8+ T cells from cultured PBMCs, collected from culture after CMV antigen stimulation. The source is a human donor in good health (CMV status not recorded). Some clones in this sample may be carry-over from other donors' samples.

The V call is TRBV7-8, the J call TRBJ2-1, with D uncertain. CDR1 is SGHVS, CDR2 FQNEAQ, per germline. V was cut by 3 bases and J by 10 bases, with 10 bases left in between. The CDR3 runs 12 residues. In DNA, the CDR3 is TGTGCCAGCAGCTTGAACGTGGGGGAGCAGTTCTTC. Translating it yields CASSLNVGEQFF.

The chain recombines TRBV27 with TRBJ1-2; maybe TRBD1 (6 bases). The V gene's germline CDR1 is MNHEY and CDR2 SMNVEV (reference sequence). The V end lost 5 bases, the J end lost 8 bases, and 15 bases lay between the germline ends. The CDR3 is 13 residues long. CDR3 loop: CASSVGGARGYTF. DNA of the CDR3: TGTGCCAGCAGTGTGGGGGGGGCGCGAGGCTACACCTTC.

The chain carries TRBV28 and TRBJ2-2, with D uncertain. The CDR3 covers 17 residues. The V end was cut by 1 base, the J end by 4 bases, with 16 bases between. Germline V CDR1 and CDR2: MDHEN, SYDVKM. The CDR3 nucleotides are TGTGCCAGCAGTTTATTTGGCAGGTTTAGAGGCACCGGGGAGCTGTTTTTT. Its translation: CASSLFGRFRGTGELFF.

The genes are TRBV7-9 and TRBJ2-7, with TRBD1 matching over 8 bases. This CDR3 is built from 17 residues. CDR1 and CDR2 (germline): SEHNR, FQNEAQ (reference sequence). J lost 4 bases, V lost 5 bases, and 16 bases had no gene match. CDR3 coding DNA: TGTGCCAGCAGCCCCCACCCGGGACAGGAGGTTCCTTACGAGCAGTACTTC. Residues: CASSPHPGQEVPYEQYF.

This clonotype was observed a few times. The chain employs TRBV12-3 or TRBV12-4 and TRBJ1-2; D perhaps matches TRBD1 (6 bases). V gave up 4 bases and J gave up 4 bases, with 16 bases separating them. The CDR3 length is 15 residues. In nucleotides, the CDR3 is TGTGCCAGCAGTTGGGGGCGGGGAGCCCTCTATGGCTACACCTTC. Translated: CASSWGRGALYGYTF.

The chain recombines TRBV15 with TRBJ1-4; 8 nucleotides agree with TRBD1. The CDR3 loop spans 15 amino acids. From germline, CDR1 is LNHNV and CDR2 YYDKDF (reference sequence). The junction had 5 bases not matched to a gene; V was cut back by 5 bases and J by 3 bases. CDR3: CATSGTGGSNEKLFF. For the CDR3, the DNA is TGTGCCACCAGCGGGACAGGCGGATCTAATGAAAAACTGTTTTTT. Drawing the rest from reference TRBV15 and TRBJ1-4, the complete variable domain is DAMVIQNPRYQVTQFGKPVTLSCSQTLNHNVMYWYQQKSSQAPKLLFHYYDKDFNNEADTPDNFQSRRPNTSFCFLDIRSPGLGDTAMYLCATSGTGGSNEKLFFGSGTQLSVL.

The V call is TRBV19, the J call TRBJ2-7; the match to TRBD1 covers 7 bases. The ends lost 5 bases at V and 0 bases at J; junction bases unmatched: 4. The CDR3 runs 14 residues. Germline lookup yields CDR1 LNHDA and CDR2 SQIVND (reference sequence). The DNA of the CDR3 is TGTGCCAGTAGTCCGACAGGGAGCTCCTACGAGCAGTACTTC. It yields the protein CASSPTGSSYEQYF. Full variable domain (rest looked up from reference TRBV19 and TRBJ2-7): DGGITQSPKYLFRKEGQNVTLSCEQNLNHDAMYWYRQDPGQGLRLIYYSQIVNDFQKGDIAEGYSVSREKKESFPLTVTSAQKNPTAFYLCASSPTGSSYEQYFGPGTRLTVT.

The rearrangement links TRBV7-7 to TRBJ2-1; 7 bases match TRBD2. With V trimmed by 3 bases and J by 7 bases, 3 bases remained unmatched. The CDR3 runs to 13 residues. CDR1 and CDR2 from the germline V gene are SSHAT and FNYEAQ (reference sequence). The CDR3 is CASSFGLGNEQFF. CDR3 nucleotide sequence: TGTGCCAGCAGCTTCGGACTAGGTAATGAGCAGTTCTTC. Filled out from reference TRBV7-7 and TRBJ2-1, the complete variable domain reads GAGVSQSPRYKVTKRGQDVTLRCDPISSHATLYWYQQALGQGPEFLTYFNYEAQPDKSGLPSDRFSAERPEGSISTLTIQRTEQRDSAMYRCASSFGLGNEQFFGPGTRLTVL.

This clonotype showed up just a few times. Written as DNA, the CDR3 is TGTGCCAGCTCTCCCACGGGGGGCCGCACAGATACGCAGTATTTT. Its translation is CASSPTGGRTDTQYF. The chain employs TRBV7-2 and TRBJ2-3; D might be TRBD2 (7 bases). Between the trimmed V and J ends, which lost 8 bases and 1 base, there was a span of 16 bases. The CDR3 is 15 amino acids. Germline V gives CDR1 SGHTA, CDR2 FQGNSA. Full variable domain (remainder filled in from reference TRBV7-2 and TRBJ2-3): GAGVSQSPSNKVTEKGKDVELRCDPISGHTALYWYRQSLGQGLEFLIYFQGNSAPDKSGLPSDRFSAERTGGSVSTLTIQRTQQEDSAVYLCASSPTGGRTDTQYFGPGTRLTVL.

The table lists this clonotype with a few counts. The chain employs TRBV7-2 and TRBJ2-7; D is unresolved. This CDR3 is 13 amino acids long. Trimming left V 2 bases short and J 2 bases short, with 7 bases between. CDR1 SGHTA and CDR2 FQGNSA come from the germline V gene. CDR3 residues: CASSLTGTYEQYF. The CDR3 DNA reads TGTGCCAGCAGCTTAACTGGGACCTACGAGCAGTACTTC.

This clonotype was found a few times. The chain employs TRBV7-2 and TRBJ2-6; TRBD2 aligns across 14 bases. This CDR3 has 20 residues. Per the germline V gene, CDR1 is SGHTA and CDR2 is FQGNSA. Trimming took 5 bases from V and 0 from J; bases not matched to a gene: 9. This CDR3 is CASSRMGLAGDLSGANVLTF. In DNA form, the CDR3 reads TGTGCCAGCAGCCGAATGGGACTAGCGGGGGACCTCTCTGGGGCCAACGTCCTGACTTTC.

This clonotype was found a few times. The CDR3 DNA reads TGTGCCAGCGGAACGGGGGGCCTGGAGCAGTTCTTC. As protein: CASGTGGLEQFF. The gene calls are TRBV6-1 and TRBJ2-1; tentative D call: TRBD2 (7 bases). V was cut by 8 bases and J by 10 bases, with 15 bases left in between. The CDR3 spans 12 residues. Germline V gene data show CDR1 as MNHNS and CDR2 as SASEGT.

V and J are TRBV6-6 and TRBJ2-3; 9 bases align to TRBD2. The V gene's germline CDR1 is MNHNY and CDR2 SVGAGI (reference sequence). The CDR3 loop spans 17 amino acids. The V segment lost 0 bases and the J segment 2 bases; nucleotides outside the gene matches: 6. CDR3 in amino acids: CASSYSISGGITDTQYF. The CDR3, as DNA: TGTGCCAGCAGTTACTCGATTAGCGGGGGAATCACAGATACGCAGTATTTT.

The CDR3 DNA follows: TGTGCCAGCAGCTTAGCCTACTATGGCTACACCTTC. This sequence encodes CASSLAYYGYTF. This chain joins TRBV7-2 and TRBJ1-2; no definite D call. CDR3 length equals 12 residues. Germline CDR1 reads SGHTA; CDR2 reads FQGNSA. With 0 bases removed from V and 3 bases from J, the gap between germline ends came to 2 bases.

This clonotype was counted a few times. The genes are TRBV27 and TRBJ1-4; 7 bases match TRBD1. Germline CDR1 MNHEY, CDR2 SMNVEV (reference sequence). The CDR3 sequence is 14 residues long. V gave up 5 bases and J gave up 7 bases; unmatched junction bases: 7. Here the CDR3 reads CASSQTGRGEKLFF. CDR3 in DNA: TGTGCCAGCAGTCAGACAGGGCGGGGTGAAAAACTGTTTTTT.

This clonotype turned up a few times. This sequence joins TRBV4-2 and TRBJ2-3; a weak D match, TRBD2 (6 bases). The CDR3 sequence is 17 residues long. V dropped 0 bases and J dropped 1 base, with 14 bases sitting between them. Germline V lookup: CDR1 LGHNA, CDR2 YNFKEQ. For the CDR3, the DNA is TGTGCCAGCAGCCAAGATGACGTGGGAGGCGGCACAGATACGCAGTATTTT. The encoded protein is CASSQDDVGGGTDTQYF.

Here the CDR3 reads CASSLYSNTEAFF. The CDR3 DNA reads as TGTGCCAGCAGCTTATATTCGAACACTGAAGCTTTCTTT. The chain links TRBV7-2 to TRBJ1-1; D remains ambiguous. Germline assignment: CDR1 SGHTA and CDR2 FQGNSA. V was shortened by 2 bases and J by 1 base, with 5 bases between the two germline ends. This CDR3 contains 13 residues.

This clonotype was recorded at least ten times. The chain links TRBV4-3 to TRBJ1-3, with 8 bases that match TRBD1. The germline V gene encodes CDR1 LGHNA and CDR2 YSLEER. Trimming took 0 bases from V and 1 from J; bases not matched to a gene: 2. The CDR3 extends over 16 amino acids. The CDR3 spells CASSQDTGGSGNTIYF. CDR3 DNA sequence: TGCGCCAGCAGCCAAGACACAGGGGGATCTGGAAACACCATATATTTT.

A few counts support this clonotype. CDR3 DNA: TGTGCCAGCAGCTTAGCAGAAGATACGCAGTATTTT. It codes for CASSLAEDTQYF. The rearrangement links TRBV7-6 to TRBJ2-3; no clear D. Germline V gives CDR1 SGHVS, CDR2 FNYEAQ. The CDR3 has 12 amino acids. V was clipped by 0 bases and J by 5 bases, with 3 bases between them.

The rearrangement links TRBV28 to TRBJ2-7; the match to TRBD1 covers 8 bases. Trimming removed 5 bases from V and 0 bases from J; junction bases left unmatched: 6. Germline values: CDR1 MDHEN, CDR2 SYDVKM. There are 15 residues in the CDR3. CDR3 amino acids: CASSPRTGSSYEQYF. The CDR3 DNA reads as TGTGCCAGCAGTCCCAGGACAGGGAGCTCCTACGAGCAGTACTTC.

This clonotype was seen a handful of times. This sequence joins TRBV7-2 and TRBJ2-2; D remains ambiguous. V lost 4 bases and J 4 bases, leaving 7 bases between the germline ends. Germline V gives CDR1 SGHTA, CDR2 FQGNSA. This CDR3 is 13 amino acids long. CDR3 nucleotides: TGTGCCAGCAGCTCGGAGATCACCGGGGAGCTGTTTTTT. Translated: CASSSEITGELFF.